Presented here are 26 T cell receptor beta chains from one specimen sequenced in a study of T cells after yellow fever vaccination. TCRdb ran MiXCR on the 5' RACE reads and lists one entry per CDR3 protein. The data hold 250,000 to 400,000 distinct CDR3 sequences, with 3.5% to 4.5% observed a single time. The source was PBMCs, collected 15 days after the yellow fever booster vaccination. All receptors derive from a man aged 18 to 29 who received the YFV17D yellow fever vaccine.

The J gene is TRBJ2-5, the V gene TRBV27; D gene unclear. Germline V lookup: CDR1 MNHEY, CDR2 SMNVEV (reference sequence). The CDR3 consists of 13 residues. V lost 3 bases and J lost 4, with 9 bases in between. CDR3 amino acids: CASSFLGSETQYF. CDR3 bases: TGTGCCAGCAGTTTTCTGGGTTCAGAGACCCAGTACTTC.

The V and J genes are TRBV29-1 and TRBJ1-4; D gene unclear. The CDR3 extends over 12 amino acids. CDR1 SQVTM and CDR2 ANQGSEA come from the germline V gene. Trimming took 4 bases from V and 7 from J, leaving 10 bases between them. Here the CDR3 reads CSVGFGGEKLFF. The DNA of the CDR3 is TGCAGCGTTGGGTTCGGTGGTGAAAAACTGTTTTTT.

In this sample, this clonotype turned up many times. The chain uses TRBV7-2 and TRBJ2-3, with D possibly matching TRBD2 (5 bases). The V end was cut by 2 bases, the J end by 4 bases, with 10 bases between. The CDR3 is made up of 14 amino acids. The germline CDR1 and CDR2 sequences are SGHTA and FQGNSA. CDR3: CASSLRRSPDTQYF. The CDR3 DNA is TGTGCCAGCAGCTTAAGGAGGTCGCCAGATACGCAGTATTTT. Together with reference TRBV7-2 and TRBJ2-3, the CDR3 gives the full variable domain: GAGVSQSPSNKVTEKGKDVELRCDPISGHTALYWYRQSLGQGLEFLIYFQGNSAPDKSGLPSDRFSAERTGGSVSTLTIQRTQQEDSAVYLCASSLRRSPDTQYFGPGTRLTVL.

This clonotype has a count of ten or more. The chain employs TRBV4-1 and TRBJ2-1; the match to TRBD2 covers 13 bases. Looked up from germline, CDR1 is MGHRA and CDR2 is YSYEKL. Trimming took 1 base from V and 6 from J; bases not matched to a gene: 6. The CDR3 totals 17 residues. DNA of the CDR3: TGCGCCAGCAGCCAAGGTTGGACTAGCGGGGGCCCCAATGAGCAGTTCTTC. It translates to CASSQGWTSGGPNEQFF.

In this sample, this clonotype turned up many times. The chain uses TRBV7-9 and TRBJ2-1; 8 bases map to TRBD1. With 5 bases clipped from V and 5 bases from J, the junction kept 8 bases outside the gene matches. The germline V gene encodes CDR1 SEHNR and CDR2 FQNEAQ (reference sequence). This CDR3 has 15 residues. The CDR3 here is CASSVDRGLDNEQFF. In DNA form, the CDR3 reads TGTGCCAGCAGCGTCGACAGGGGCCTAGACAATGAGCAGTTCTTC. The variable domain in full, with the rest retrieved from reference TRBV7-9 and TRBJ2-1, is DTGVSQNPRHKITKRGQNVTFRCDPISEHNRLYWYRQTLGQGPEFLTYFQNEAQLEKSRLLSDRFSAERPKGSFSTLEIQRTEQGDSAMYLCASSVDRGLDNEQFFGPGTRLTVL.

This clonotype has at least ten counts. The CDR3 nucleotides are TGTGCCAGCAGTTCGGTGGACAGGGGAGAAGAGACCCAGTACTTC. Translation: CASSSVDRGEETQYF. The chain has TRBV12-3 or TRBV12-4 and TRBJ2-5, with TRBD1 matching over 9 bases. The J segment lost 3 bases and the V segment lost 4 bases, leaving 6 bases of the junction unmatched. CDR3 size: 15 residues.

This clonotype was detected ten times or more. The chain links TRBV5-1 to TRBJ2-1, with D perhaps matching TRBD1 (6 bases). The CDR3 is made up of 15 amino acids. The V end lost 3 bases, the J end lost 0 bases, and 10 bases lay between the germline ends. Germline-derived CDR1 and CDR2 are SGHRS and YFSETQ. The CDR3 loop reads CASSYRESSYNEQFF. CDR3 coding DNA: TGCGCCAGCAGCTACAGGGAGAGCTCCTACAATGAGCAGTTCTTC.

This clonotype was recorded at least ten times. The chain carries TRBV24-1 and TRBJ2-3; 8 nucleotides line up with TRBD2. In germline, CDR1 is KGHDR, CDR2 SFDVKD. The CDR3 is 16 residues long. Germline trimming cut 0 bases from V and 3 bases from J; bases unmatched to any gene: 4. Written as DNA, the CDR3 is TGTGCCACCAGTGATTTGCGGCGGGGGGTTACAGATACGCAGTATTTT. Amino acid sequence: CATSDLRRGVTDTQYF.

This clonotype was seen ten or more times. The chain is built from TRBV7-3 and TRBJ2-5, with D perhaps assigned TRBD1 or TRBD2 (6 bases each). Trimming cost V 5 bases and J 6 bases, with 13 bases left between them. CDR1 is SGHTA and CDR2 is FQGTGA in the germline V gene. This CDR3 is built from 13 residues. CDR3 coding DNA: TGTGCCAGCAGCCCCCCGGGGGCTCAGACCCAGTACTTC. Encoded protein: CASSPPGAQTQYF.

This clonotype was counted at least ten times. The rearrangement joins TRBV5-1 to TRBJ2-7; D gene uncertain. V lost 4 bases and J 5 bases, leaving 7 bases between the germline ends. The CDR3 covers 11 residues. CDR1 and CDR2 (germline): SGHRS, YFSETQ. In DNA, the CDR3 is TGCGCCAGCAGCCAACTGCACGAGCAGTACTTC. Amino acid sequence: CASSQLHEQYF.

This clonotype was detected ten times or more. The chain couples TRBV4-2 to TRBJ2-5; 11 nucleotides align to TRBD2. The J segment lost 6 bases and the V segment lost 3 bases, leaving 12 bases of the junction unmatched. Germline V CDR1 and CDR2: LGHNA, YNFKEQ. There are 17 residues in the CDR3. DNA for the CDR3: TGTGCCAGCAGCCAGGACCGAAATAGCGGGGGGGCAAAGACCCAGTACTTC. Its translation: CASSQDRNSGGAKTQYF.

The genes are TRBV6-6 and TRBJ1-3, with 10 bases identical to TRBD1. Germline loops: CDR1 MNHNY, CDR2 SVGAGI (reference sequence). V gave up 5 bases and J gave up 4 bases; unmatched junction bases: 8. This CDR3 spans 16 amino acids. The CDR3 DNA follows: TGTGCCAGCAGTGAGCCGGGACAGGGGTTCGGAAACACCATATATTTT. Protein product: CASSEPGQGFGNTIYF.

This clonotype was seen a few times. V is TRBV4-2 and J is TRBJ1-5; the D gene is possibly TRBD1 (6 bases). Per the germline V gene, CDR1 is LGHNA and CDR2 is YNFKEQ. V lost 2 bases and J 4 bases, leaving 9 bases between the germline ends. This CDR3 is 14 amino acids long. CDR3 protein: CASSQNRVNQPQHF. The CDR3 coding sequence is TGTGCCAGCAGCCAAAACAGGGTTAATCAGCCCCAGCATTTT.

This clonotype was seen repeatedly, ten times or more. The chain combines TRBV5-1 with TRBJ2-3, with D perhaps TRBD2 (6 bases). V was cut by 5 bases and J by 5 bases, with 15 bases left in between. Germline CDR1 is SGHRS and CDR2 is YFSETQ. The CDR3 has 14 amino acids. CDR3 DNA sequence: TGCGCCAGCAGGGGCAGGCCGGGAGTAGATACGCAGTATTTT. It codes for CASRGRPGVDTQYF.

The table lists this clonotype with a few counts. This chain's CDR3 is CASGKWGSGERDTQYF. DNA of the CDR3: TGTGCCAGCGGAAAATGGGGCAGCGGGGAAAGAGATACGCAGTATTTT. The chain employs TRBV27 and TRBJ2-3; 7 nucleotides line up with TRBD2. The CDR3 is 16 residues long. Trimming took 8 bases from V and 5 from J; bases not matched to a gene: 16. Germline CDR1 MNHEY, CDR2 SMNVEV (reference sequence).

This clonotype was detected only a few times. The chain links TRBV2 to TRBJ1-2; 8 bases map to TRBD1. Germline CDR1 and CDR2: SNHLY and FYNNEI. Losses at the gene ends were 5 bases for V and 8 bases for J; bases not matched to a gene: 10. The CDR3 totals 14 residues. CDR3 protein: CASSFYGQGRGYTF. CDR3 nucleotides: TGTGCCAGCAGTTTCTACGGACAGGGCCGCGGCTACACCTTC. Filled out from reference TRBV2 and TRBJ1-2, the complete variable domain reads EPEVTQTPSHQVTQMGQEVILRCVPISNHLYFYWYRQILGQKVEFLVSFYNNEISEKSEIFDDQFSVERPDGSNFTLKIRSTKLEDSAMYFCASSFYGQGRGYTFGSGTRLTVV.

This chain connects TRBV29-1 to TRBJ1-1; maybe TRBD1 (6 bases). The CDR3 is 15 residues long. The germline V and J ends were trimmed by 1 base and 1 base, with 13 bases remaining between them. Germline lookup yields CDR1 SQVTM and CDR2 ANQGSEA. As DNA, the CDR3 is TGCAGCGTTGAAGGTCTGATGGACAGGAACACTGAAGCTTTCTTT. It yields the protein CSVEGLMDRNTEAFF.

This clonotype was picked up a small number of times. J is TRBJ2-3 and V is TRBV7-9; either TRBD1 or TRBD2 may fit D (5 bases each). Germline V CDR1 and CDR2: SEHNR, FQNEAQ (reference sequence). V was cut by 3 bases and J by 6 bases, with 13 bases left in between. The CDR3 extends over 14 amino acids. CDR3 bases: TGTGCCAGCAGCTTGGGGACCGTCCAGGATACGCAGTATTTT. As protein: CASSLGTVQDTQYF. Based on the CDR3 plus reference TRBV7-9 and TRBJ2-3, the full variable domain is DTGVSQNPRHKITKRGQNVTFRCDPISEHNRLYWYRQTLGQGPEFLTYFQNEAQLEKSRLLSDRFSAERPKGSFSTLEIQRTEQGDSAMYLCASSLGTVQDTQYFGPGTRLTVL.

This clonotype was observed at least ten times. The V call is TRBV7-2, the J call TRBJ2-7; possible D gene TRBD2, 5 bases. Germline CDR1 SGHTA, CDR2 FQGNSA. Trimming removed 2 bases from V and 6 bases from J, with 11 bases in between. The CDR3 is 13 residues long. CDR3 sequence (DNA): TGTGCCAGCAGCTTATTCCGACGGGGCGAGCAGTACTTC. Amino acids: CASSLFRRGEQYF.

This clonotype appeared many times. This chain joins TRBV11-1 and TRBJ2-1; D may be TRBD2 (7 bases). The CDR3 loop spans 16 amino acids. CDR1 is SGHAT, CDR2 FQDESV, per germline (reference sequence). V gave up 5 bases and J gave up 3 bases, with 17 bases separating them. In DNA form, the CDR3 reads TGTGCCAGCAGCCTTGCAACGGGGGGACACTACAATGAGCAGTTCTTC. This translates into CASSLATGGHYNEQFF.

This clonotype was seen repeatedly, ten times or more. The chain links TRBV7-9 to TRBJ2-4; 7 bases map to TRBD1. The J segment lost 10 bases and the V segment lost 0 bases, leaving 3 bases of the junction unmatched. This CDR3 contains 13 residues. CDR1 is SEHNR, CDR2 FQNEAQ, per germline (reference sequence). For the CDR3, the DNA is TGTGCCAGCAGCTTAGCCGGGACAGAAATTCAGTACTTC. It specifies CASSLAGTEIQYF.

The table lists this clonotype with a few counts. V is TRBV7-8 and J is TRBJ1-1, with a weak D call TRBD1 (5 bases). Germline assignment: CDR1 SGHVS and CDR2 FQNEAQ. The CDR3 runs to 14 residues. Trimming left V 1 base short and J 7 bases short, with 13 bases between. The CDR3 here is CASSLVSTVSEAFF. Written as DNA, the CDR3 is TGTGCCAGCAGCTTAGTATCGACAGTAAGTGAAGCTTTCTTT.

This clonotype has more than one count but fewer than ten. The chain carries TRBV5-1 and TRBJ2-2; TRBD1 agrees at 9 bases. Germline V gene sequence: CDR1 SGHRS, CDR2 YFSETQ. V was pared by 3 bases and J by 4 bases, with 4 bases of the junction left unmatched. The CDR3 spans 15 residues. The CDR3 region has the DNA TGCGCCAGCAGCTCGAGGACAGGGGCCACCGGGGAGCTGTTTTTT. This encodes CASSSRTGATGELFF.

This clonotype was counted ten times or more. V gene TRBV12-3 or TRBV12-4 combines with J gene TRBJ2-7; D is perhaps TRBD1 (6 bases). CDR3 length: 13 residues. V lost 5 bases and J lost 2, with 10 bases in between. The CDR3 spells CASSRDITYEQYF. The CDR3 region has the DNA TGTGCCAGCAGTAGGGACATCACCTACGAGCAGTACTTC.

The rearrangement links TRBV4-1 to TRBJ1-6; tentative D call: TRBD1 (6 bases). Germline V gene lookup returns CDR1 MGHRA and CDR2 YSYEKL. Trimming took off 4 bases at V and 8 bases at J, with 12 bases between the two ends. This CDR3 contains 14 residues. The CDR3 loop reads CASSPDSKDSPLHF. For the CDR3, the DNA is TGCGCCAGCAGCCCGGACAGCAAGGATTCACCCCTCCACTTT.

There are many counts of this clonotype. The chain carries TRBV12-3 or TRBV12-4 and TRBJ1-2; 7 nucleotides agree with TRBD1. The CDR3 contains 13 residues. The ends lost 5 bases at V and 9 bases at J; junction bases unmatched: 9. In nucleotides, the CDR3 is TGTGCCAGCAGTCTGCCAGGGGGGGTCAGCTACACCTTC. Residues: CASSLPGGVSYTF.